This T cell receptor (beta chain) was profiled in a study of T-cell reconstitution after alpha-beta-depleted transplantation in children (dated by TCRdb to 2016 to 2017). Broadly, across the study: T-cell immune reconstitution after TCRalphabeta/CD19-depleted allogeneic hematopoietic cell transplantation in children was quantitatively tracked in the study by means of TCR repertoire profiling. Overall study outcomes, separate from this receptor: About two months after transplant, the apparently early recovery of alphabetaT-cell counts reportedly depended on just several hundred clones that had expanded rapidly and came from non-depleted graft cells. Over subsequent months, a decline in hyperexpanded clone frequencies was noted, and after one year, T-cell counts and TCRbeta diversity were mostly ascribed to newly produced T cells. In some patients, high TCRbeta diversity at day 60 was attributed to recipient T cells and intrathymic progenitors that had survived conditioning.

This clonotype showed up many times. Its recognized antigen is unknown. Base quality data are lacking; no much larger clone is found one base away. Preparation of the library involved PCR. Sequencing took place on an Illumina HiSeq 2500. TCR library preparation used molecular barcoding, with unique molecular identifiers applied to normalize quantification of the TCRbeta repertoire. TCRdb reworked the public reads: Q25 trimming with fastp, MiXCR clone assembly, productive beta chains retained. Each entry is one CDR3 protein sequence, shown with its most common DNA and genes. This sample comprises around 300,000 distinct CDR3 sequences, roughly 12% of them detected only once. About a quarter of the sample goes to the ten largest clones. Per the publication, the treatment or condition label means: allogeneic hematopoietic cell transplantation with graft depleted of TCRalphabeta T cells and CD19 B cells. Transplant recipients were children who received TCRalphabeta/CD19-depleted allogeneic hematopoietic cell grafts.

Per the germline V gene, SGHTA is the CDR1 and FQGNSA is the CDR2. Its CDR3 holds 15 amino acids, cysteine through phenylalanine. The only DNA kept is the CDR3, 45 bases in frame from the first base. Trimming removed 1 base from V and 5 bases from J; the gene matches leave 7 bases unexplained. The specimen was peripheral blood, collected 180 days after TCRalphabeta/CD19-depleted stem cell transplant. This TCR was recovered from a male patient between 2 and 15 years old who had a stem cell transplant for chronic granulomatous disease, so the T cells may come from the graft donor. The V gene is TRBV7-2 and the J gene is TRBJ2-5, with 7 junctional bases fitting TRBD1. The DNA sequence is as follows: TGTGCCAGCAGCTTAGTCGGGACAGCTGTGGAGACCCAGTACTTC. This sequence encodes CASSLVGTAVETQYF.